One sample yielded the 22 T cell receptor beta chains listed below, sequenced in a study of blood T cell repertoires in COVID-19. The data were produced by immunoSEQ multiplex PCR, yet TCRdb's version contains in-frame clones alone and is incomplete. In the table there are 130,000 to 150,000 clones, about 88% of which are singletons. The sequencing sample was made of peripheral blood. Source of these receptors: a human donor in a cohort sampled during active COVID-19.

V and J are TRBV2 and TRBJ2-3; D is perhaps TRBD1 (5 bases). The germline V gene has CDR1 SNHLY and CDR2 FYNNEI. V lost 5 bases to trimming and J lost 2 bases, with 14 bases between them. This CDR3 has 15 amino acids. This CDR3 is CASSFDRAHTDTQYF. CDR3 sequence (DNA): TGTGCCAGCAGTTTCGACAGAGCTCACACAGATACGCAGTATTTT. The variable domain in full, completed from reference TRBV2 and TRBJ2-3, reads EPEVTQTPSHQVTQMGQEVILRCVPISNHLYFYWYRQILGQKVEFLVSFYNNEISEKSEIFDDQFSVERPDGSNFTLKIRSTKLEDSAMYFCASSFDRAHTDTQYFGPGTRLTVL.

The genes are TRBV4-3 and TRBJ1-2; 10 bases are shared with TRBD1. Looked up from germline, CDR1 is LGHNA and CDR2 is YSLEER. J was trimmed by 3 bases and V by 5 bases; bases with no gene match: 9. The CDR3 consists of 16 residues. CDR3 sequence (DNA): TGCGCCAGCAGCAATCCCGGGACAGGGGTTGACTATGGCTACACCTTC. Protein: CASSNPGTGVDYGYTF.

The CDR3 protein is CASSLQGLAYEQYF. CDR3 nucleotide sequence: TGTGCCAGCAGTCTACAGGGGCTGGCCTACGAGCAGTACTTC. The chain has TRBV2 and TRBJ2-7; 7 nucleotides line up with TRBD1. V gave up 5 bases and J gave up 2 bases; unmatched junction bases: 6. The length of the CDR3 is 14 residues. Germline assignment: CDR1 SNHLY and CDR2 FYNNEI.

This sequence joins TRBV5-8 and TRBJ1-4, with no clear D. Germline V gene sequence: CDR1 SGHTS, CDR2 YDEGEE. The CDR3 runs 16 residues. Trimming left V 2 bases short and J 5 bases short, with 16 bases between. The CDR3 loop is CASSLNQRNQNEKLFF. In DNA form, the CDR3 reads TGTGCCAGCAGCTTAAATCAGCGAAACCAGAATGAAAAACTGTTTTTT.

J is TRBJ1-5 and V is TRBV2; 9 bases are a match to TRBD1. With 9 bases clipped from V and 3 bases from J, the junction kept 9 bases outside the gene matches. This CDR3 region has 15 residues. The germline gives CDR1 SNHLY, CDR2 FYNNEI. CDR3 sequence: CASRDRDFVNQPQHF. For the CDR3, the DNA is TGTGCCAGTCGGGACAGGGATTTTGTCAATCAGCCCCAGCATTTT.

V gene TRBV7-3 combines with J gene TRBJ1-1; unclear D gene. Germline-derived CDR1 and CDR2 are SGHTA and FQGTGA. CDR3 length: 13 amino acids. Deletions cut 2 bases from V and 1 base from J, with 5 bases between. CDR3 residues: CASSLQRNTEAFF. The DNA for the CDR3 is TGTGCCAGCAGCTTACAGCGGAACACTGAAGCTTTCTTT.

The chain uses TRBV6-2 or TRBV6-3 and TRBJ1-5; the match to TRBD1 covers 9 bases. After removal of 0 bases from V and 0 bases from J, the junction contained 15 bases not matched to a gene. The germline CDR1 and CDR2 sequences are MNHEY and SVGEGT. CDR3 length: 21 amino acids. The CDR3 bases are TGTGCCAGCAGTTACTCGTTAATCGACAGGGGGGCCGATTATAGCAATCAGCCCCAGCATTTT. Encoded protein: CASSYSLIDRGADYSNQPQHF.

V is TRBV19 and J is TRBJ1-5, with 8 positions matching TRBD1. This CDR3 comprises 15 residues. Germline V gives CDR1 LNHDA, CDR2 SQIVND (reference sequence). Trimming removed 3 bases from V and 4 bases from J; junction bases left unmatched: 5. The DNA for the CDR3 is TGTGCCAGTAGTATTGCAGGACAGGGAAATCAGCCCCAGCATTTT. It translates to CASSIAGQGNQPQHF.

The chain carries TRBV9 and TRBJ2-1; 9 nucleotides agree with TRBD2. Germline CDR1 and CDR2: SGDLS and YYNGEE. This CDR3 spans 16 amino acids. With V trimmed by 3 bases and J by 4 bases, 8 bases remained unmatched. CDR3 loop: CASSADGTSLYNEQFF. CDR3 DNA sequence: TGTGCCAGCAGCGCCGACGGGACTAGCTTGTACAATGAGCAGTTCTTC.

The V call is TRBV3-1 (or the pseudogene TRBV3-2), the J call TRBJ2-3; D is ambiguous. V lost 2 bases and J 4 bases, leaving 7 bases between the germline ends. Germline-derived CDR1 and CDR2 are LGHDT and YNNKEL (reference sequence). This CDR3 spans 13 amino acids. CDR3 bases: TGTGCCAGCAGCCAATTAGCCGCAGATACGCAGTATTTT. This translates into CASSQLAADTQYF.

V and J are TRBV6-5 and TRBJ1-1, with TRBD1 as a possible D gene (6 bases). The germline V and J ends were trimmed by 8 bases and 0 bases, with 16 bases remaining between them. The CDR3 spans 15 residues. Germline V gives CDR1 MNHEY, CDR2 SVGAGI. The chain's CDR3 is CASRWGRGLNTEAFF. The CDR3 bases are TGTGCCAGCCGCTGGGGCAGGGGCTTGAACACTGAAGCTTTCTTT.

The rearrangement uses TRBV28 and TRBJ1-1; D remains unclear. Trimming took 4 bases from V and 5 from J, leaving 23 bases between them. This CDR3 contains 17 residues. Germline assignment: CDR1 MDHEN and CDR2 SYDVKM. The CDR3 sequence: CASSSTGSSLATTEAFF. In DNA form, the CDR3 reads TGTGCCAGCAGTTCGACGGGTTCGAGCCTAGCCACGACTGAAGCTTTCTTT.

The rearrangement joins TRBV18 to TRBJ2-5; 10 bases line up with TRBD2. The germline CDR1 and CDR2 sequences are KGHSH and LQKENI. This CDR3 has 15 residues. Trimming took 2 bases from V and 5 from J; bases not matched to a gene: 5. The CDR3 reads CASSPAAGGSETQYF. The CDR3 coding sequence is TGTGCCAGCTCACCAGCAGCGGGAGGGTCGGAGACCCAGTACTTC.

The chain employs TRBV7-3 and TRBJ2-2; D gene uncertain. CDR3 length equals 16 residues. From germline, CDR1 is SGHTA and CDR2 FQGTGA. Trimming removed 1 base at V and 3 bases at J, with 12 bases between. The CDR3 DNA reads TGTGCCAGCAGCTTAAGTTTCCGAGGTGACACCGGGGAGCTGTTTTTT. Translated: CASSLSFRGDTGELFF.

This chain joins TRBV7-9 and TRBJ1-2, with TRBD1 matching over 9 bases. Germline trimming cut 5 bases from V and 1 base from J; bases unmatched to any gene: 8. The CDR3 consists of 16 residues. The germline V gene encodes CDR1 SEHNR and CDR2 FQNEAQ (reference sequence). The CDR3 coding sequence is TGTGCCAGCAGCCCTGGGGACAGGGAATATAACTATGGCTACACCTTC. Translating it yields CASSPGDREYNYGYTF.

The V and J genes are TRBV7-9 and TRBJ2-5, with 8 positions matching TRBD1. Germline values: CDR1 SEHNR, CDR2 FQNEAQ (reference sequence). The CDR3 sequence is 16 residues long. Trimming took 5 bases from V and 3 from J; bases not matched to a gene: 11. CDR3 nucleotide sequence: TGTGCCAGCAGCGCCCGACCCGGGACAGGAGAAGAGACCCAGTACTTC. This gives the protein CASSARPGTGEETQYF.

In this sample, this clone turned up once. The V call is TRBV10-3, the J call TRBJ1-1, with 9 bases matching TRBD1. Trimming took 5 bases from V and 4 from J; bases not matched to a gene: 11. There are 16 residues in the CDR3. Germline V gene lookup returns CDR1 ENHRY and CDR2 SYGVKD. The CDR3 loop is CAISIDRDREGTEAFF. In nucleotides, the CDR3 is TGTGCCATCAGTATTGACCGGGACAGGGAGGGCACTGAAGCTTTCTTT.

The J gene is TRBJ2-1, the V gene TRBV5-8, with 7 bases matching TRBD2. The CDR3 extends over 16 amino acids. V gave up 1 base and J gave up 0 bases; unmatched junction bases: 4. CDR1 and CDR2 (germline): SGHTS, YDEGEE. The CDR3 bases are TGTGCCAGCAGCTTGTATGGCGGGGGCTCCTACAATGAGCAGTTCTTC. As protein: CASSLYGGGSYNEQFF.

The gene calls are TRBV7-2 and TRBJ1-2, with TRBD1 identical over 7 bases. Germline CDR1 and CDR2: SGHTA and FQGNSA. The CDR3 consists of 13 residues. With V trimmed by 8 bases and J by 8 bases, 11 bases remained unmatched. The CDR3: CASVRDSQGGYTF. In nucleotides, the CDR3 is TGTGCCAGCGTCCGGGACAGCCAGGGAGGCTACACCTTC.

The chain carries TRBV28 and TRBJ2-1; 14 positions agree with TRBD2. Germline V gives CDR1 MDHEN, CDR2 SYDVKM. Unmatched junction bases numbered 9, after V lost 4 bases and J lost 10 bases. The CDR3 length is 16 residues. CDR3 nucleotide sequence: TGTGCCAGCAGTTCCCGAGGACTAGCGGGAGGAGACGAGCAGTTCTTC. Amino acids: CASSSRGLAGGDEQFF.

The CDR3 here is CASALAGSYQETQYF. For the CDR3, the DNA is TGTGCCAGCGCCCTAGCCGGTAGTTACCAAGAGACCCAGTACTTC. The chain combines TRBV6-6 with TRBJ2-5; weak D call: TRBD2 (5 bases). V shed 8 bases and J shed 0 bases, with 16 bases lying between them. The CDR3 length is 15 residues. Germline loops: CDR1 MNHNY, CDR2 SVGAGI (reference sequence).

The chain has TRBV6-4 and TRBJ1-6, with 11 bases matching TRBD1. The CDR3 is made up of 14 amino acids. In germline, CDR1 is MRHNA, CDR2 SNTAGT. The junction had 4 bases not matched to a gene; V was cut back by 6 bases and J by 9 bases. CDR3 residues: CASSEGQGASPLHF. The CDR3 DNA sequence: TGTGCCAGCAGCGAAGGACAGGGGGCTTCACCCCTCCACTTT.